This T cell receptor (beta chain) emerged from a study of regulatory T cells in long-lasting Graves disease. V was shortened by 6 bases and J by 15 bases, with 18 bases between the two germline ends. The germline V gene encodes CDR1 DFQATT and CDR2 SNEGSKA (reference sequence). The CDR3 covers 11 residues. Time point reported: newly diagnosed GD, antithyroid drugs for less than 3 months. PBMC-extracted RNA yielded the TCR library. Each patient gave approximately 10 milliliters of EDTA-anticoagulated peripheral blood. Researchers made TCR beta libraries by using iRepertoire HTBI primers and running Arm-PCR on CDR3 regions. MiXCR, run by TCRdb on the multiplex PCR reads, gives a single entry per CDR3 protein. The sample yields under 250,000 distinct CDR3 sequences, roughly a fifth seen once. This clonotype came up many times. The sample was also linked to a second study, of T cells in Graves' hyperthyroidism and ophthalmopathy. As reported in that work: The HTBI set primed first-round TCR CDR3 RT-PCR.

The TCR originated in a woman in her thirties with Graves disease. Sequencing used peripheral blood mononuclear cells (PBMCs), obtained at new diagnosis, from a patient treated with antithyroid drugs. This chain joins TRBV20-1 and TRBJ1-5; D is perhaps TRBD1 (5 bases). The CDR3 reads CSASPGLEVHF. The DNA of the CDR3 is TGCAGTGCCTCGCCGGGACTCGAGGTGCATTTT.